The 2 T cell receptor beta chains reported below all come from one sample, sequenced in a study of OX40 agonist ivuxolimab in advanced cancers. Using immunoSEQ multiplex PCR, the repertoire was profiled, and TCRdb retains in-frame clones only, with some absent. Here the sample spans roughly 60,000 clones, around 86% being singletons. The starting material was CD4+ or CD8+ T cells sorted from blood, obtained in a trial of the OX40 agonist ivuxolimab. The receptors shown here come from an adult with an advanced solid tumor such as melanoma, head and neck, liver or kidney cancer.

Here the CDR3 DNA reads TGTGCCAGCCGGAAAAGCAATCAGCCCCAGCATTTT. Protein: CASRKSNQPQHF. The rearrangement joins TRBV2 to TRBJ1-5; the D is unclear. The CDR3 is 12 amino acids. Trimming removed 8 bases at V and 1 base at J, with 6 bases between. CDR1 is SNHLY, CDR2 FYNNEI, per germline. Drawing the rest from reference TRBV2 and TRBJ1-5, the complete variable domain is EPEVTQTPSHQVTQMGQEVILRCVPISNHLYFYWYRQILGQKVEFLVSFYNNEISEKSEIFDDQFSVERPDGSNFTLKIRSTKLEDSAMYFCASRKSNQPQHFGDGTRLSIL.

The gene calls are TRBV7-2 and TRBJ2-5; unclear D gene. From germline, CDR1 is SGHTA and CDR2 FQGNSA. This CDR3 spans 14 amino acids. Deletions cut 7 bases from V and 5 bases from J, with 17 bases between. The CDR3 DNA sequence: TGTGCCAGCACCGCGAGTGGACCAACGGAGACCCAGTACTTC. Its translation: CASTASGPTETQYF.